This passage covers 24 T cell receptor beta chains from one sample sequenced in a study of a mutant IDH1 vaccine in newly diagnosed glioma (dated by TCRdb to about 2021). Sample time point, as interpreted from the label and publication: week 47, end of study. A 20-mer mutant IDH1 peptide at 300 micrograms in Montanide made up each vaccine dose, which was injected subcutaneously together with topical imiquimod. Which antigens these TCRs recognize remains unknown. Libraries came from the immunoSEQ multiplex PCR assay. TCRdb obtained this table from immuneACCESS and retained in-frame rearrangements with V and J assigned. These tables miss some clones; where compared with another copy, unresolved V genes account for less than half of the shortfall, and the remainder is unexplained. Here the sample has roughly 43,000 clones; approximately 86% occur a single time. The ten top clones hold about 19% of the sample.

This specimen was PBMCs, taken from a glioma patient whose treatment included an IDH1 peptide vaccine. The receptors were gathered from a man younger than 35 with glioma. Some clones in this sample may be carry-over from other donors' samples.

The rearrangement uses TRBV19 and TRBJ1-1; TRBD1 matches at 10 bases. The CDR3 covers 13 residues. With V trimmed by 10 bases and J by 4 bases, 6 bases remained unmatched. Germline V CDR1 and CDR2: LNHDA, SQIVND (reference sequence). CDR3 bases: TGTGCCACCCAGACAGGGGGCATCACTGAAGCTTTCTTT. This gives the protein CATQTGGITEAFF. Variable domain in full (rest from reference TRBV19 and TRBJ1-1): DGGITQSPKYLFRKEGQNVTLSCEQNLNHDAMYWYRQDPGQGLRLIYYSQIVNDFQKGDIAEGYSVSREKKESFPLTVTSAQKNPTAFYLCATQTGGITEAFFGQGTRLTVV.

This chain links TRBV5-1 with TRBJ1-2, with no clear D. The CDR3 has 15 residues. Trimming pared 0 bases from V and 1 base from J, leaving 10 bases between. CDR1 is SGHRS, CDR2 YFSETQ, per germline. This chain's CDR3 is CASSLEGSYNYGYTF. In DNA form, the CDR3 reads TGCGCCAGCAGCTTGGAGGGCTCATATAACTATGGCTACACCTTC. The full variable domain, in which reference TRBV5-1 and TRBJ1-2 provide the parts outside the CDR3, is KAGVTQTPRYLIKTRGQQVTLSCSPISGHRSVSWYQQTPGQGLQFLFEYFSETQRNKGNFPGRFSGRQFSNSRSEMNVSTLELGDSALYLCASSLEGSYNYGYTFGSGTRLTVV.

V is TRBV6-1 and J is TRBJ2-5, with a weak D call TRBD2 (5 bases). CDR3 size: 13 residues. From germline, CDR1 is MNHNS and CDR2 SASEGT. The V end lost 6 bases, the J end lost 5 bases, and 13 bases lay between the germline ends. The CDR3: CASRRERMETQYF. The CDR3 region has the DNA TGTGCCAGCAGGAGGGAGAGGATGGAGACCCAGTACTTC.

This clone has only a few counts. The chain uses TRBV18 and TRBJ2-7; 9 positions match TRBD1. The CDR3 runs to 15 residues. Germline-derived CDR1 and CDR2 are KGHSH and LQKENI. Unmatched junction bases numbered 5, after V lost 3 bases and J lost 2 bases. The CDR3 here is CASSPNRGRTYEQYF. DNA for the CDR3: TGTGCCAGCTCACCGAACAGGGGGCGAACCTACGAGCAGTACTTC.

The chain recombines TRBV5-4 with TRBJ2-5; D is unclear. V was pared by 4 bases and J by 2 bases, with 12 bases between. The CDR3 contains 14 residues. CDR1 SGHNT and CDR2 YYREEE come from the germline V gene (reference sequence). CDR3 residues: CASSPGTPQETQYF. The CDR3 nucleotides read TGTGCCAGCAGCCCGGGTACACCGCAAGAGACCCAGTACTTC.

V usage is TRBV19 and J usage is TRBJ1-1; 7 bases are shared with TRBD1. Losses at the gene ends were 5 bases for V and 4 bases for J; bases not matched to a gene: 10. Germline CDR1 and CDR2: LNHDA and SQIVND (reference sequence). The CDR3 contains 15 residues. CDR3 coding DNA: TGTGCCAGTAGTGCGTGGGACAGTGGCGGCACTGAAGCTTTCTTT. Residues: CASSAWDSGGTEAFF.

V is TRBV15 and J is TRBJ2-1; 14 bases map to TRBD2. The CDR3 sequence is 16 residues long. Germline loops: CDR1 LNHNV, CDR2 YYDKDF (reference sequence). Losses at the gene ends were 3 bases for V and 7 bases for J; bases not matched to a gene: 5. CDR3 sequence (DNA): TGTGCCACCAGCAGGGGACTAGCGGGAGCGGGGAATGAGCAGTTCTTC. It codes for CATSRGLAGAGNEQFF. Using reference TRBV15 and TRBJ2-1 for the parts outside the CDR3, the full variable domain is DAMVIQNPRYQVTQFGKPVTLSCSQTLNHNVMYWYQQKSSQAPKLLFHYYDKDFNNEADTPDNFQSRRPNTSFCFLDIRSPGLGDTAMYLCATSRGLAGAGNEQFFGPGTRLTVL.

The V call is TRBV5-1, the J call TRBJ1-1; 9 nucleotides line up with TRBD1. In germline, CDR1 is SGHRS, CDR2 YFSETQ. V lost 4 bases, J lost 4 bases, and 17 bases stayed unmatched. The CDR3 is 18 residues long. CDR3 amino acids: CASSRNRDRVGVSTEAFF. CDR3 in DNA: TGCGCCAGCAGCAGGAACCGGGACAGGGTAGGTGTATCCACTGAAGCTTTCTTT.

This rearrangement joins TRBV4-2 to TRBJ2-2; 13 bases align to TRBD2. The CDR3 runs 18 residues. Germline values: CDR1 LGHNA, CDR2 YNFKEQ. J was trimmed by 4 bases and V by 0 bases; bases with no gene match: 5. The CDR3 DNA reads as TGTGCCAGCAGCCAAGATCGGACTAGCGGGGGACGCACCGGGGAGCTGTTTTTT. Its translation: CASSQDRTSGGRTGELFF.

V usage is TRBV30 and J usage is TRBJ2-6; 9 nucleotides align to TRBD1. J lost 0 bases, V lost 6 bases, and 9 bases had no gene match. The CDR3 contains 17 residues. Per germline, CDR1 GTSNPN and CDR2 SVGIG (reference sequence). CDR3 region: CACYTGGIFSGANVLTF. The CDR3 DNA sequence: TGTGCCTGTTACACAGGGGGCATCTTCTCTGGGGCCAACGTCCTGACTTTC.

The table lists this clone with a count of one. This chain links TRBV19 with TRBJ1-2; possibly TRBD1 for D (5 bases). This CDR3 comprises 12 residues. Germline CDR1 reads LNHDA; CDR2 reads SQIVND (reference sequence). V lost 3 bases, J lost 8 bases, and 10 bases lay in between. CDR3 residues: CASSIQGGGYTF. In DNA form, the CDR3 reads TGTGCCAGTAGTATCCAGGGAGGGGGCTACACCTTC. The full variable domain, rest sourced from reference TRBV19 and TRBJ1-2, is DGGITQSPKYLFRKEGQNVTLSCEQNLNHDAMYWYRQDPGQGLRLIYYSQIVNDFQKGDIAEGYSVSREKKESFPLTVTSAQKNPTAFYLCASSIQGGGYTFGSGTRLTVV.

This chain joins TRBV7-9 and TRBJ1-1; D perhaps matches TRBD1 (5 bases). The CDR3 extends over 14 amino acids. Germline CDR1 and CDR2: SEHNR and FQNEAQ (reference sequence). V lost 3 bases to trimming and J lost 0 bases, with 8 bases between them. The CDR3: CASSFKGMNTEAFF. The CDR3 DNA is TGTGCCAGCAGCTTTAAGGGGATGAACACTGAAGCTTTCTTT.

The chain recombines TRBV10-3 with TRBJ1-2; D is unresolved. This CDR3 has 15 amino acids. V gave up 2 bases and J gave up 8 bases, with 18 bases separating them. Germline-derived CDR1 and CDR2 are ENHRY and SYGVKD. In nucleotides, the CDR3 is TGTGCCATCAGTGAGGCGAAGGAAATACACCGCGGCTACACCTTC. This gives the protein CAISEAKEIHRGYTF.

V is TRBV4-1 and J is TRBJ1-5; D uncertain. Germline lookup yields CDR1 MGHRA and CDR2 YSYEKL. V lost 1 base and J lost 0, with 19 bases in between. The CDR3 is made up of 19 amino acids. The CDR3 DNA sequence: TGCGCCAGCAGCCAAGTCGGCGGCTACGGGAGCCATAGCAATCAGCCCCAGCATTTT. Its protein product is CASSQVGGYGSHSNQPQHF.

The CDR3: CASSVAGQNTDTQYF. CDR3 in DNA: TGTGCCAGCAGCGTAGCGGGACAGAACACAGATACGCAGTATTTT. V gene TRBV9 combines with J gene TRBJ2-3; 7 nucleotides align to TRBD1. The CDR3 extends over 15 amino acids. Per germline, CDR1 SGDLS and CDR2 YYNGEE. The junction had 3 bases not matched to a gene; V was cut back by 0 bases and J by 2 bases.

The rearrangement joins TRBV4-3 to TRBJ1-2; D is undetermined. Germline V gene lookup returns CDR1 LGHNA and CDR2 YSLEER. This CDR3 comprises 15 residues. V shed 4 bases and J shed 8 bases, with 20 bases lying between them. In DNA form, the CDR3 reads TGCGCCAGCAGCCGTAACCACCCGGGCGCAGAAGGCTACACCTTC. Translating gives CASSRNHPGAEGYTF.

The chain couples TRBV19 to TRBJ2-7, with 10 positions matching TRBD2. CDR3 length equals 17 residues. Germline V lookup: CDR1 LNHDA, CDR2 SQIVND (reference sequence). J was trimmed by 2 bases and V by 3 bases; bases with no gene match: 10. DNA for the CDR3: TGTGCCAGTAGTATCTCAGCGGGAGGGCGGCTCACCTACGAGCAGTACTTC. Translated: CASSISAGGRLTYEQYF. The entire variable domain, with the rest obtained from reference TRBV19 and TRBJ2-7, is as follows: DGGITQSPKYLFRKEGQNVTLSCEQNLNHDAMYWYRQDPGQGLRLIYYSQIVNDFQKGDIAEGYSVSREKKESFPLTVTSAQKNPTAFYLCASSISAGGRLTYEQYFGPGTRLTVT.

The chain has TRBV28 and TRBJ1-5; D unresolved. V shed 2 bases and J shed 0 bases, with 8 bases lying between them. The germline V gene encodes CDR1 MDHEN and CDR2 SYDVKM. CDR3 size: 15 residues. The DNA for the CDR3 is TGTGCCAGCAGTTTAAGGTTGAATAGCAATCAGCCCCAGCATTTT. Protein: CASSLRLNSNQPQHF.

The genes are TRBV4-3 and TRBJ2-5; D not resolved. The germline V gene has CDR1 LGHNA and CDR2 YSLEER. Trimming shortened V by 0 bases and J by 1 base, and 6 bases separated the two germline ends. The CDR3 sequence is 14 residues long. The CDR3 sequence is CASSQESFQETQYF. As DNA, the CDR3 is TGCGCCAGCAGCCAAGAGTCGTTCCAAGAGACCCAGTACTTC.

The chain is built from TRBV28 and TRBJ1-1; 8 bases map to TRBD1. J lost 4 bases, V lost 6 bases, and 10 bases had no gene match. There are 15 residues in the CDR3. The germline CDR1 and CDR2 sequences are MDHEN and SYDVKM. The CDR3 loop is CASRPDRGLGTEAFF. Here the CDR3 DNA reads TGTGCCAGCAGACCCGACAGGGGCCTGGGCACTGAAGCTTTCTTT.

The V call is TRBV5-1, the J call TRBJ1-2; D gene uncertain. V lost 3 bases and J 2 bases, leaving 17 bases between the germline ends. Germline CDR1 is SGHRS and CDR2 is YFSETQ. This CDR3 comprises 16 residues. The CDR3 is CASSSDPPPVNYGYTF. In DNA form, the CDR3 reads TGCGCCAGCAGCTCTGACCCCCCCCCAGTAAACTATGGCTACACCTTC.

The chain combines TRBV19 with TRBJ1-1; D is perhaps TRBD1 (5 bases). CDR1 and CDR2 (germline): LNHDA, SQIVND (reference sequence). This CDR3 has 14 residues. Trimming left V 3 bases short and J 4 bases short, with 12 bases between. The CDR3 is CASSIQGQVTEAFF. Written as DNA, the CDR3 is TGTGCCAGTAGTATTCAGGGCCAAGTCACTGAAGCTTTCTTT.

The chain combines TRBV25-1 with TRBJ1-3; weak D call: TRBD1 (6 bases). CDR3 length: 14 amino acids. Trimming pared 2 bases from V and 1 base from J, leaving 6 bases between. Germline CDR1 MGHDK, CDR2 SYGVNS. CDR3 sequence: CASSEGTSGNTIYF. For the CDR3, the DNA is TGTGCCAGCAGTGAAGGGACATCTGGAAACACCATATATTTT.

The chain links TRBV28 to TRBJ1-4; no definite D call. V was trimmed by 5 bases and J by 4 bases, leaving 11 bases between them. This CDR3 comprises 14 residues. Germline values: CDR1 MDHEN, CDR2 SYDVKM. Here the CDR3 reads CASSLPTGNEKLFF. In DNA, the CDR3 is TGTGCCAGCAGTCTCCCCACTGGTAATGAAAAACTGTTTTTT.